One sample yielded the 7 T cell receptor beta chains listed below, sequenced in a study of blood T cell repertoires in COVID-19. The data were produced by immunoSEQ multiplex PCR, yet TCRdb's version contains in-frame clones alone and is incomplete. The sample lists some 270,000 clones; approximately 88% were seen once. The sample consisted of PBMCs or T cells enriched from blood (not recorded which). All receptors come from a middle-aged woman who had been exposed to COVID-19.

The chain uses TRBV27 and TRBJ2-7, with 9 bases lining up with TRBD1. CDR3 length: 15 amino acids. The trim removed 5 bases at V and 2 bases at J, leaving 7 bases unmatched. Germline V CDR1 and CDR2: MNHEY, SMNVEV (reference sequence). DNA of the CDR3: TGTGCCAGCAGTCTGGCGGGGACAGGGACCTACGAGCAGTACTTC. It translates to CASSLAGTGTYEQYF.

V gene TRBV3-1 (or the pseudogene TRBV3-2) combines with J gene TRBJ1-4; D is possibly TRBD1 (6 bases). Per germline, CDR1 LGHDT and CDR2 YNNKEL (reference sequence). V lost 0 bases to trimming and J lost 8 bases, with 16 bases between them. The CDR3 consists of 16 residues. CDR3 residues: CASSQDVMDRQEKLFF. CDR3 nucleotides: TGTGCCAGCAGCCAAGATGTCATGGACAGACAGGAAAAACTGTTTTTT.

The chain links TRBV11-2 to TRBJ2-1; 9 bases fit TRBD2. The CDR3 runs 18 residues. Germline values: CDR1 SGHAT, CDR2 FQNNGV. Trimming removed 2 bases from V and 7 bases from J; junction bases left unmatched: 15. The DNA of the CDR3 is TGTGCCAGCAGCTTACGAAGGGGATTGCGGGAGGGTATGAATGAGCAGTTCTTC. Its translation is CASSLRRGLREGMNEQFF.

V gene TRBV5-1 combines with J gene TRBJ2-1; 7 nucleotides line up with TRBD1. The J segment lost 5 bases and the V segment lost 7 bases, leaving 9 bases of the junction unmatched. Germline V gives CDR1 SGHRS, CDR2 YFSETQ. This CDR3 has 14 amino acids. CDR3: CASHRDSPDNEQFF. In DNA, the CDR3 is TGCGCCAGCCACCGGGACAGTCCCGACAATGAGCAGTTCTTC. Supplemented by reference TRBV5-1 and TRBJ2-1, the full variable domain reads KAGVTQTPRYLIKTRGQQVTLSCSPISGHRSVSWYQQTPGQGLQFLFEYFSETQRNKGNFPGRFSGRQFSNSRSEMNVSTLELGDSALYLCASHRDSPDNEQFFGPGTRLTVL.

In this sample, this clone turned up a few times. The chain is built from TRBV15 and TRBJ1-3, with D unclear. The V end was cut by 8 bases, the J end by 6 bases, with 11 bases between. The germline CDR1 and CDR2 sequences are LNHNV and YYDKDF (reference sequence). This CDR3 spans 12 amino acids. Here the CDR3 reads CATSTGENTIYF. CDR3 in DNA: TGTGCCACCTCGACCGGGGAAAACACCATATATTTT.

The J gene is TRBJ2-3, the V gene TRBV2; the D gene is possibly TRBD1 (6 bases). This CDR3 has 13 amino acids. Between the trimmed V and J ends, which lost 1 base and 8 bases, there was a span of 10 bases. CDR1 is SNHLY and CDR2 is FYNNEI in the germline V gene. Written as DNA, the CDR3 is TGTGCCAGCAGTGAAGGGACAGCAGGTACGCAGTATTTT. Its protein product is CASSEGTAGTQYF.

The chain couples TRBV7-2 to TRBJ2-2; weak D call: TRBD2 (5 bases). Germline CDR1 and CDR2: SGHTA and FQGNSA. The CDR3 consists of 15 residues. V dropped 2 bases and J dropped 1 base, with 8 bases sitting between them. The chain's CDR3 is CASSLLRGNTGELFF. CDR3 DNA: TGTGCCAGCAGCTTATTACGGGGGAACACCGGGGAGCTGTTTTTT.